This T cell receptor beta chain was recovered during a study of cytomegalovirus exposure and HLA in healthy donors. Findings of the study overall: Reports indicate that TCR beta sequences accurately predicted the HLA-A and HLA-B alleles of most subjects. A further, later analysis showed that HLA-associated TCR beta chains (compared with equally common others) were more clonally expanded. Earlier analysis yielded a pattern in which most TCR beta V segments were productive about 87% or about 30% of the time.

As concerns this clone: Its specificity is not known.

Germline trimming cut 7 bases from V and 1 base from J; bases unmatched to any gene: 6. This CDR3 is 14 amino acids long. The germline V gene encodes CDR1 MNHEY and CDR2 SVGAGI. Both 60 Vbeta primers and 13 Jbeta primers went into the PCR. The data were produced by immunoSEQ multiplex PCR, yet TCRdb's version contains in-frame clones alone and is incomplete. The repertoire consists of 150,000 to 200,000 clones, with 60% to 80% occurring once and the leading ten covering roughly an eighth. This sequence was found in a woman aged 45-65 years in good health and CMV-seropositive. The chain links TRBV6-5 to TRBJ1-1; 7 nucleotides match TRBD1. The sample taken for sequencing was PBMCs. The CDR3, as DNA: TGTGCCAGCAACTTAGGACAGGCGAACACTGAAGCTTTCTTT. Translated: CASNLGQANTEAFF.